Following are 19 T cell receptor beta chains from one sample sequenced in a study of cytotoxic CD8 clonotypes in ibrutinib-treated CLL. Here immunoSEQ multiplex PCR was the method, and the copy in TCRdb shows in-frame clones only, minus some. Here the sample spans tens of thousands of clones, about 50% being singletons. Sequencing was performed on PBMCs, taken before ibrutinib treatment. These receptors all stem from a human donor with chronic lymphocytic leukemia.

The chain employs TRBV29-1 and TRBJ1-1; D might be TRBD1 (6 bases). Germline V gene sequence: CDR1 SQVTM, CDR2 ANQGSEA. V gave up 3 bases and J gave up 1 base, with 9 bases separating them. This CDR3 is built from 13 residues. The CDR3 loop reads CSVEDSANTEAFF. CDR3 nucleotide sequence: TGCAGCGTTGAGGACAGCGCGAACACTGAAGCTTTCTTT.

The V and J genes are TRBV5-1 and TRBJ2-7, with D possibly TRBD1 on 6 matching bases. This CDR3 is 14 amino acids long. In germline, CDR1 is SGHRS, CDR2 YFSETQ. Trimming removed 0 bases from V and 2 bases from J, with 9 bases in between. CDR3 protein: CASSLVKGAYEQYF. CDR3 DNA sequence: TGCGCCAGCAGCTTGGTAAAGGGGGCCTACGAGCAGTACTTC.

The chain links TRBV6-5 to TRBJ2-7; 9 nucleotides agree with TRBD1. Per germline, CDR1 MNHEY and CDR2 SVGAGI. The CDR3 sequence is 14 residues long. J lost 3 bases, V lost 6 bases, and 6 bases had no gene match. As DNA, the CDR3 is TGTGCCAGCAGAACCACAGGGGGCCTCTACGAGCAGTACTTC. It is translated as CASRTTGGLYEQYF.

This sequence joins TRBV18 and TRBJ2-5; 13 bases fit TRBD2. This CDR3 spans 16 amino acids. Germline V gene lookup returns CDR1 KGHSH and CDR2 LQKENI. The ends lost 3 bases at V and 4 bases at J; junction bases unmatched: 5. CDR3 loop: CASSPTSGGQAETQYF. The CDR3 DNA sequence: TGTGCCAGCTCACCGACTAGCGGGGGGCAAGCAGAGACCCAGTACTTC.

This clone was observed a few times. V usage is TRBV6-5 and J usage is TRBJ1-6, with a weak D call TRBD1 (6 bases). Germline V gives CDR1 MNHEY, CDR2 SVGAGI. This CDR3 comprises 12 residues. Trimming removed 6 bases from V and 15 bases from J, with 15 bases in between. The CDR3 region has the DNA TGTGCCAGCAGGGAAACAGGGTTTCTCCTCCACTTT. It encodes CASRETGFLLHF.

The V gene is TRBV6-1, the J gene TRBJ1-2; D ambiguous. V was pared by 7 bases and J by 0 bases, with 12 bases between. The CDR3 extends over 14 amino acids. The germline gives CDR1 MNHNS, CDR2 SASEGT. The CDR3 sequence: CASTSSGSNYGYTF. The DNA for the CDR3 is TGTGCCAGCACGTCTTCGGGGTCTAACTATGGCTACACCTTC.

The CDR3 reads CASSPNLLNNSPLHF. The CDR3 DNA reads as TGTGCCAGCTCACCAAACCTCCTTAATAATTCACCCCTCCACTTT. This chain joins TRBV18 and TRBJ1-6, with D hard to call. Germline lookup yields CDR1 KGHSH and CDR2 LQKENI. This CDR3 comprises 15 residues. V lost 2 bases and J 5 bases, leaving 10 bases between the germline ends.

The gene calls are TRBV6-4 and TRBJ2-3; 7 bases map to TRBD1. This CDR3 spans 13 amino acids. The germline gives CDR1 MRHNA, CDR2 SNTAGT. The trim removed 6 bases at V and 1 base at J, leaving 1 base unmatched. CDR3 protein: CASSDRGTDTQYF. CDR3 bases: TGTGCCAGCAGCGACAGGGGCACAGATACGCAGTATTTT.

The genes are TRBV29-1 and TRBJ1-2, with D tentatively TRBD1 (6 bases). Trimming took 4 bases from V and 8 from J, leaving 17 bases between them. CDR1 is SQVTM and CDR2 is ANQGSEA in the germline V gene. This CDR3 contains 13 residues. The CDR3 DNA reads as TGCAGCGTTGCGGGGGGGGCCGGTAGCGGCTACACCTTC. As protein: CSVAGGAGSGYTF.

This clone was detected only a few times. The chain links TRBV6-1 to TRBJ1-2, with D tentatively TRBD1 (6 bases). Germline V CDR1 and CDR2: MNHNS, SASEGT. This CDR3 contains 13 residues. Trimming left V 3 bases short and J 3 bases short, with 8 bases between. The CDR3 loop reads CASSDQGHYGYTF. The CDR3 DNA reads TGTGCCAGCAGTGATCAGGGGCACTATGGCTACACCTTC.

The chain combines TRBV19 with TRBJ2-5; D ambiguous. Trimming left V 1 base short and J 0 bases short, with 9 bases between. CDR3 size: 15 residues. In germline, CDR1 is LNHDA, CDR2 SQIVND (reference sequence). The DNA of the CDR3 is TGTGCCAGTAGTATAGGGCAGGCGGACCAAGAGACCCAGTACTTC. Translating gives CASSIGQADQETQYF. The whole variable domain, remainder taken from reference TRBV19 and TRBJ2-5, is DGGITQSPKYLFRKEGQNVTLSCEQNLNHDAMYWYRQDPGQGLRLIYYSQIVNDFQKGDIAEGYSVSREKKESFPLTVTSAQKNPTAFYLCASSIGQADQETQYFGPGTRLLVL.

The V gene is TRBV7-8, the J gene TRBJ1-1; 7 bases are a match to TRBD1. CDR3 size: 14 residues. The ends lost 4 bases at V and 6 bases at J; junction bases unmatched: 8. CDR1 is SGHVS and CDR2 is FQNEAQ in the germline V gene. CDR3 in DNA: TGTGCCAGCAGCTCTCGAACAGGGGAAGCTGAAGCTTTCTTT. Amino acid sequence: CASSSRTGEAEAFF. The full variable domain, with the rest looked up from reference TRBV7-8 and TRBJ1-1, is GAGVSQSPRYKVAKRGQDVALRCDPISGHVSLFWYQQALGQGPEFLTYFQNEAQLDKSGLPSDRFFAERPEGSVSTLKIQRTQQEDSAVYLCASSSRTGEAEAFFGQGTRLTVV.

V and J are TRBV15 and TRBJ1-6; 9 bases fit TRBD1. The CDR3 runs 15 residues. The trim removed 5 bases at V and 10 bases at J, leaving 9 bases unmatched. Germline V gene lookup returns CDR1 LNHNV and CDR2 YYDKDF (reference sequence). CDR3 protein: CATSLGTGIVSPLHF. The CDR3 nucleotides are TGTGCCACCAGCCTTGGGACAGGGATTGTCTCACCCCTCCACTTT. The complete variable domain, with remaining parts taken from reference TRBV15 and TRBJ1-6, reads DAMVIQNPRYQVTQFGKPVTLSCSQTLNHNVMYWYQQKSSQAPKLLFHYYDKDFNNEADTPDNFQSRRPNTSFCFLDIRSPGLGDTAMYLCATSLGTGIVSPLHFGNGTRLTVT.

A few counts support this clone. J is TRBJ2-5 and V is TRBV6-5; the D is unclear. Germline values: CDR1 MNHEY, CDR2 SVGAGI. The CDR3 spans 13 residues. V lost 4 bases and J 5 bases, leaving 11 bases between the germline ends. Here the CDR3 reads CASSLNSPETQYF. Written as DNA, the CDR3 is TGTGCCAGCAGTTTAAATAGTCCGGAGACCCAGTACTTC.

The chain is built from TRBV5-6 and TRBJ1-3; weak D call: TRBD1 (5 bases). The germline V gene encodes CDR1 SGHDT and CDR2 YYEEEE. Between the trimmed V and J ends, which lost 1 base and 3 bases, there was a span of 8 bases. The CDR3 is 14 residues long. The CDR3: CASSLWGSGNTIYF. For the CDR3, the DNA is TGTGCCAGCAGCTTGTGGGGGAGTGGAAACACCATATATTTT. The whole variable domain, remainder taken from reference TRBV5-6 and TRBJ1-3, is DAGVTQSPTHLIKTRGQQVTLRCSPKSGHDTVSWYQQALGQGPQFIFQYYEEEERQRGNFPDRFSGHQFPNYSSELNVNALLLGDSALYLCASSLWGSGNTIYFGEGSWLTVV.

The J gene is TRBJ2-7, the V gene TRBV5-1, with 7 bases that match TRBD1. The J segment lost 4 bases and the V segment lost 1 base, leaving 8 bases of the junction unmatched. The CDR3 runs to 15 residues. CDR1 and CDR2 from the germline V gene are SGHRS and YFSETQ. CDR3 DNA: TGCGCCAGCAGCTTGAAGCTTCAGGGGGTTTACGAGCAGTACTTC. It yields the protein CASSLKLQGVYEQYF.

This chain uses TRBV5-4 with TRBJ2-1; TRBD2 matches at 13 bases. CDR1 is SGHNT, CDR2 YYREEE, per germline (reference sequence). J lost 9 bases, V lost 4 bases, and 16 bases had no gene match. CDR3 length equals 18 residues. In DNA form, the CDR3 reads TGTGCCAGCAGCAGTCAACGGATACTAGCGGGGGGGCCTGGTGAGCAGTTCTTC. Protein sequence: CASSSQRILAGGPGEQFF.

V and J are TRBV6-5 and TRBJ1-5; D unresolved. Germline CDR1 is MNHEY and CDR2 is SVGAGI. V lost 7 bases, J lost 0 bases, and 13 bases lay in between. This CDR3 region has 15 residues. The CDR3, as DNA: TGTGCCAGCACCCCTTTTGCCCATAGCAATCAGCCCCAGCATTTT. This codes for CASTPFAHSNQPQHF.

This clone was seen only a few times. The rearrangement joins TRBV7-8 to TRBJ1-1, with TRBD1 as a possible D gene (5 bases). This CDR3 has 20 amino acids. In germline, CDR1 is SGHVS, CDR2 FQNEAQ. The V gene lost 2 bases and the J gene lost 4 bases, with 29 bases spanning the gap. In DNA, the CDR3 is TGTGCCAGCAGCTTATATCCCTCCCTGACAAGTAGGGGACTGGGCACTGAAGCTTTCTTT. Translated, it gives CASSLYPSLTSRGLGTEAFF.